Listed below are T cell receptor beta chains from one sample, sequenced in a study of shared clonotypes between healthy human individuals. Assay used: immunoSEQ multiplex PCR; TCRdb lists only in-frame clones, some missing. The sample lists approximately 650,000 clones, just under 97% occurring once. The sequencing input was naive CD8+ T cells sorted from blood. The receptors here all came from a woman under 40 in good health. The CDR3 runs from the conserved cysteine through the conserved F or W. Fields, in order: CDR3 DNA, CDR3 protein, V gene, J gene, clone size, D gene. A D gene is named only where the DNA matches it firmly. Clone size, where shown, is once, few, many, or a class for clones that have expanded.

TGTGCCAGCCTCGAGGGGAACCGGGCCGACGAGCAGTACTTC,CASLEGNRADEQYF,TRBV6-1,TRBJ2-7,-,-
TGCAGCGTTGGGGGTAGCGGGAGAAATTGGAATGAGCAGTTCTTC,CSVGGSGRNWNEQFF,TRBV29-1,TRBJ2-1,-,TRBD2
TGTGCCAGTAGTACGGCGGGAGCCTCCTACGAGCAGTACTTC,CASSTAGASYEQYF,TRBV19,TRBJ2-7,-,TRBD2
TGTGCCAGCAGTTTTCAGGGGGCCTCCTACGAGCAGTACTTC,CASSFQGASYEQYF,TRBV27,TRBJ2-7,-,TRBD1
TGTGCCAGCAGGGAGGGGGAAGGCACCGGGGAGCTGTTTTTT,CASREGEGTGELFF,TRBV5-4,TRBJ2-2,-,-
TGCGCCAGCAGCCAACAACGGGGGGCCAATTCACCCCTCCACTTT,CASSQQRGANSPLHF,TRBV4-1,TRBJ1-6,-,-
TGTGCCAGCCAGGGACAGCTGAACACTGAAGCTTTCTTT,CASQGQLNTEAFF,TRBV28,TRBJ1-1,few,TRBD1
TGCAGCGTTGGGCCAGGCGAAATGAACACTGAAGCTTTCTTT,CSVGPGEMNTEAFF,TRBV29-1,TRBJ1-1,-,-
TGTGCCAGCAGCAAAGGGGGCTCGGGACGTCCCTACGAGCAGTACTTC,CASSKGGSGRPYEQYF,TRBV21-1,TRBJ2-7,-,-
TGCAGCGTTGTTTTTATCGGGGAGCTGTTTTTT,CSVVFIGELFF,TRBV29-1,TRBJ2-2,-,-
TGTGCCAGCAGCGTAGGGTGGTCGACCACAGATACGCAGTATTTT,CASSVGWSTTDTQYF,TRBV9,TRBJ2-3,-,-
TGCGCCAGCAGCCAAGGTGAACTAGCCGCCGGGGAGCTGTTTTTT,CASSQGELAAGELFF,TRBV4-1,TRBJ2-2,-,-
TGTGCCAGCAGCGCAGGGACAGGGGGGAAATACAATGAGCAGTTCTTC,CASSAGTGGKYNEQFF,TRBV9,TRBJ2-1,-,TRBD1
TGTGCCAGTAGTATTGGGGAACCCTATGGCTACACCTTC,CASSIGEPYGYTF,TRBV19,TRBJ1-2,once,-
TGTGCCAGTAGTATCCCGAGTCGCTCCTACAATGAGCAGTTCTTC,CASSIPSRSYNEQFF,TRBV19,TRBJ2-1,-,-
TGTGCCACCAGCTCCCGGGCTCCAACTAATGAAAAACTGTTTTTT,CATSSRAPTNEKLFF,TRBV15,TRBJ1-4,-,-
TGTGCCAGCAGCTTAGAAGGAAATAGCAATCAGCCCCAGCATTTT,CASSLEGNSNQPQHF,TRBV11-2,TRBJ1-5,few,-
TGTGCCAGCAGCGTAGACCTAGCCCCCCCCAATGAGCAGTTCTTC,CASSVDLAPPNEQFF,TRBV9,TRBJ2-1,once,-
TGTGCCAGCAGTTTCGTGCGGGAGGTGAACACTGAAGCTTTCTTT,CASSFVREVNTEAFF,TRBV28,TRBJ1-1,-,-
TGTGCCAGCAGTGCGGACAGGGGAACTGGAAACACCATATATTTT,CASSADRGTGNTIYF,TRBV2,TRBJ1-3,-,TRBD1
TGTGCCAGCAGCTTAGGTGTCGGACCTAACTATGGCTACACCTTC,CASSLGVGPNYGYTF,TRBV11-2,TRBJ1-2,once,-
TGTGCCAGCAGCCCCGGTGGAATAGGACAGGGGTACAATCAGCCCCAGCATTTT,CASSPGGIGQGYNQPQHF,TRBV7-9,TRBJ1-5,-,TRBD1
TGTGCCAGCACTACCTTACAGAGCTCCTACAATGAGCAGTTCTTC,CASTTLQSSYNEQFF,TRBV4-2,TRBJ2-1,-,-
TGCAGCGTTGAGGGCGGGAGGGGGGCCTACAATGAGCAGTTCTTC,CSVEGGRGAYNEQFF,TRBV29-1,TRBJ2-1,-,TRBD2
TGTGCCAGCAGTTCCATAGCGGGAGGGCCTTCCTACGAGCAGTACTTC,CASSSIAGGPSYEQYF,TRBV28,TRBJ2-7,-,TRBD2
TGTGCCAGCAGCCAAGGAGTGGAGGGGCTAAGCTCCTACGAGCAGTACTTC,CASSQGVEGLSSYEQYF,TRBV4-2,TRBJ2-7,-,-
TGTGCCAGCAGTCCCTCTAGCTGGAGCTCCTACAATGAGCAGTTCTTC,CASSPSSWSSYNEQFF,TRBV27,TRBJ2-1,-,-
TGCGCCAGCAGCCAAGCCCGAAATGAGCAGTTCTTC,CASSQARNEQFF,TRBV4-1,TRBJ2-1,-,-
TGTGCCTGGAGTGTGTTCGACTACACTGAAGCTTTCTTT,CAWSVFDYTEAFF,TRBV30,TRBJ1-1,few,-
TGTGCCAGTAGCGGACAGGGGGCGTATCAGCCCCAGCATTTT,CASSGQGAYQPQHF,TRBV19,TRBJ1-5,-,TRBD1
TGTGCCAGTAGTAGGACAGTTCAGAGGAGCAATCAGCCCCAGCATTTT,CASSRTVQRSNQPQHF,TRBV19,TRBJ1-5,once,-
TGTGCCAGCAGCACCACCACGGACAGCGAGCAGTTCTTC,CASSTTTDSEQFF,TRBV7-9,TRBJ2-1,-,-
TGTGCCAGCAACCTCCCTAGCGGGAGCCACAATGAGCAGTTCTTC,CASNLPSGSHNEQFF,TRBV5-6,TRBJ2-1,-,TRBD2
TGTGCCAGCAGCTTAGAGGGCCAGCCTGCCCCATTAGAGACCCAGTACTTC,CASSLEGQPAPLETQYF,TRBV7-9,TRBJ2-5,-,-
TGTGCCAGCAGTTACGCGTGGGGAAACACCATATATTTT,CASSYAWGNTIYF,TRBV6-6,TRBJ1-3,once,-
TGTGCCAGCAGCTTGGAGGGGTGGAGGGAGACCCAGTACTTC,CASSLEGWRETQYF,TRBV5-4,TRBJ2-5,-,-
TGTGCCAGCAGCTTAGGATTTGGGACATCTGGAAACACCATATATTTT,CASSLGFGTSGNTIYF,TRBV7-9,TRBJ1-3,-,-
TGCGCCAGCTCGAGTGGGGAATTTGGCACAGATACGCAGTATTTT,CASSSGEFGTDTQYF,TRBV5-1,TRBJ2-3,-,-
TGTGCCAGCTCCGGGACAGGGGACAATGAGCAGTTCTTC,CASSGTGDNEQFF,TRBV18,TRBJ2-1,-,TRBD1
TGTGCCAGCACGAGGGGGGGACATCTTAACTATGGCTACACCTTC,CASTRGGHLNYGYTF,TRBV5-6,TRBJ1-2,-,-
TGTGCCAGCAGTCGTCCCGTGGGGTCTTACGAGCAGTACTTC,CASSRPVGSYEQYF,TRBV28,TRBJ2-7,-,-
TGTGCCAGTACTGGGGACTCCGGTCCCTATGGCTACACCTTC,CASTGDSGPYGYTF,TRBV19,TRBJ1-2,once,-
TGTGCCGTCCGGGACCCGAAGACAGAAGAGCAGTTCTTC,CAVRDPKTEEQFF,TRBV10-3,TRBJ2-1,-,-
TGTGCCAGCAGTTACTCGGGGGGGGGAACTGAAGCTTTCTTT,CASSYSGGGTEAFF,TRBV6-5,TRBJ1-1,few,-
TGTGCCAGCAGTTACGCGACAGGGGGGACAGATACGCAGTATTTT,CASSYATGGTDTQYF,TRBV6-5,TRBJ2-3,-,TRBD1
TGTGCCAGCAGCCCCGGGACAGTGTACGAGCAGTACTTC,CASSPGTVYEQYF,TRBV7-9,TRBJ2-7,-,TRBD1
TGTGCCAGCAGCGAAAGACTAGCGGGAGATGCTGCTGGATCGCAGTACTTC,CASSERLAGDAAGSQYF,TRBV7-8,TRBJ2-7,-,TRBD2
TGCAGCGTTGTAAGAGAGACCCAGTACTTC,CSVVRETQYF,TRBV29-1,TRBJ2-5,few,-
TGTGCCAGCAGTTACTCGGGGCCTTACAATGAGCAGTTCTTC,CASSYSGPYNEQFF,TRBV6-6,TRBJ2-1,-,-
TGTGCCAGCAGTCCCGGACTAACCAACAATGAGCAGTTCTTC,CASSPGLTNNEQFF,TRBV28,TRBJ2-1,-,-
TGTGCCAGCAAGGAGGTTGCAGATACGCAGTATTTT,CASKEVADTQYF,TRBV6-6,TRBJ2-3,-,-
TGTGCCAGCAGGGCAGGCGCGTGGAATGAGCAGTTCTTC,CASRAGAWNEQFF,TRBV7-9,TRBJ2-1,-,-
TGTGCCAGCAGCCTGCTAGCGGGAGGGAATGAGCAGTTCTTC,CASSLLAGGNEQFF,TRBV7-8,TRBJ2-1,-,TRBD2